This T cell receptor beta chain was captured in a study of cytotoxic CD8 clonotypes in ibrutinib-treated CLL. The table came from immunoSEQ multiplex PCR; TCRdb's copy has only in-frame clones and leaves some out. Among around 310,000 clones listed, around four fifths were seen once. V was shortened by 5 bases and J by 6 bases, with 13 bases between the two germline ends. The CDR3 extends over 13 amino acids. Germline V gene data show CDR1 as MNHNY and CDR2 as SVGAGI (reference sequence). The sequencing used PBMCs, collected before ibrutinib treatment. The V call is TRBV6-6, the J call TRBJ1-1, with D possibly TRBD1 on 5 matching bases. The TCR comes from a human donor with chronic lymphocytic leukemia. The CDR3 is CASSPGGSAEAFF. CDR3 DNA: TGTGCCAGCAGTCCCGGGGGATCGGCTGAAGCTTTCTTT.